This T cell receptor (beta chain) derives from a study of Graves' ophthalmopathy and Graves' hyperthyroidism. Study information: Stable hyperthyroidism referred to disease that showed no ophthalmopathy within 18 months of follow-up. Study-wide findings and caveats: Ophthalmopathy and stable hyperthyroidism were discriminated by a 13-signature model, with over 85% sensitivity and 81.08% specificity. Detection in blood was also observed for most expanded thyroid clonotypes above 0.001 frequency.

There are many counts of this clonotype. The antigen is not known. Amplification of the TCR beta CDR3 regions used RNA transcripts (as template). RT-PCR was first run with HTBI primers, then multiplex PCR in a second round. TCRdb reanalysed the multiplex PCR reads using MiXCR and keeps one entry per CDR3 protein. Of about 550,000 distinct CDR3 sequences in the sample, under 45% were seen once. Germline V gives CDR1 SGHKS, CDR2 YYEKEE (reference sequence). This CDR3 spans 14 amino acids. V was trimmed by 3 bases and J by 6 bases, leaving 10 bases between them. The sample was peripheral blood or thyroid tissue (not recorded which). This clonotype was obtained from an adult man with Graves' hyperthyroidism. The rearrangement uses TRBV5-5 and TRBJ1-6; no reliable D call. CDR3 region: CASSYTELNSPLHF. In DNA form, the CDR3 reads TGTGCCAGCAGCTATACAGAGCTTAATTCACCCCTCCACTTT.